This TCR beta chain originates from a study of STAT5B mutations in CD4+ large granular lymphocyte leukemia. Findings of the study overall: Compared with healthy controls (2/35), patient top clones favored TRBV06 (8/27). Patient CD4-sorted repertoires looked more clonal than healthy CD4+ repertoires, even without putative leukemic clones.

About this clone itself: The antigen is unknown.

V lost 1 base, J lost 4 bases, and 5 bases lay in between. The CDR3 totals 13 residues. CDR1 and CDR2 (germline): SEHNR, FQNEAQ (reference sequence). This table comes from immunoSEQ multiplex PCR, and its TCRdb copy is limited to in-frame clones, with some not included. The data contain 48,000 or so clones, approximately 70% of them singletons. The receptor was derived from a human donor in good health. This chain joins TRBV7-9 and TRBJ1-3; D is unclear. Sample: CD4+ T cells from blood buffy coats. The CDR3 DNA reads TGTGCCAGCAGCTTAGGCCAGGGAAACACCATATATTTT. This sequence encodes CASSLGQGNTIYF.